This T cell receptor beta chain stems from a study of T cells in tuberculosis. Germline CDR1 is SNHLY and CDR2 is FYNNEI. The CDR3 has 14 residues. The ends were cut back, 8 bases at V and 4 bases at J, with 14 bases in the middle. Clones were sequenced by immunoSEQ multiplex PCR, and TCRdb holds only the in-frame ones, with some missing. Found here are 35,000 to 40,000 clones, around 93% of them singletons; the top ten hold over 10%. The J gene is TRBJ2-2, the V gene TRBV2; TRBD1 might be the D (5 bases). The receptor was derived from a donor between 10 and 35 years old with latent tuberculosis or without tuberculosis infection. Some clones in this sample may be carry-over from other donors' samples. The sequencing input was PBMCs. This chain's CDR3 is CASSGRDFTGELFF. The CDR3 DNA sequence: TGTGCCAGCTCCGGCAGGGATTTCACCGGGGAGCTGTTTTTT. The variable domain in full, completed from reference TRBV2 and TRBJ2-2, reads EPEVTQTPSHQVTQMGQEVILRCVPISNHLYFYWYRQILGQKVEFLVSFYNNEISEKSEIFDDQFSVERPDGSNFTLKIRSTKLEDSAMYFCASSGRDFTGELFFGEGSRLTVL.